These T cell receptor beta chains were read from a single sample in a study of metastatic and nonmetastatic thyroid tumors. TCRdb reprocessed the PCR reads via MiXCR. The sample shows 30,000 or so clones, around 30% of them seen only once. Sequenced sample: blood. The receptors shown here come from a female donor with papillary thyroid cancer or a benign thyroid nodule (not recorded which). Some clones in this sample may be carry-over from other donors' samples. CDR3s include the opening cysteine and the closing phenylalanine or tryptophan. D genes are given only for firm matches. Clone size is stated in some rows and not others, as once, few, many or a class when expanded.

CASRMTSGGPGEQYF,TGTGCCAGCAGAATGACTAGCGGGGGCCCGGGGGAGCAGTACTTC,TRBD2,15,many,TRBJ2-7,TRBV6-1
CASSPLGRADNEQFF,TGTGCCAGCTCACCTTTGGGGCGGGCTGACAATGAGCAGTTCTTC,-,15,many,TRBJ2-1,TRBV18
CSARVGGIAEQYF,TGCAGTGCTAGAGTAGGCGGCATAGCCGAGCAGTACTTC,-,13,-,TRBJ2-7,TRBV20-1
CASRTGAGGLYQFF,TGTGCCAGCAGAACGGGAGCGGGAGGGCTTTATCAGTTCTTC,TRBD2,14,few,TRBJ2-1,TRBV6-1
CASSVLGAETYEQYF,TGTGCCAGCAGTGTGTTAGGGGCCGAAACCTACGAGCAGTACTTC,-,15,few,TRBJ2-7,TRBV6-1
CSAPRTSGRAGNEQFF,TGCAGTGCTCCGAGGACTAGCGGGAGGGCCGGGAATGAGCAGTTCTTC,TRBD2,16,many,TRBJ2-1,TRBV20-1
CASSIGTSGLNEQFF,TGTGCCAGTAGTATAGGAACTAGCGGACTCAATGAGCAGTTCTTC,TRBD2,15,-,TRBJ2-1,TRBV6-4
CASRRDRVAEAFF,TGTGCCAGCCGAAGGGACAGGGTTGCTGAAGCTTTCTTT,TRBD1,13,many,TRBJ1-1,TRBV6-2/TRBV6-3
CASSFAPDSSYEQYF,TGTGCCAGCAGTTTTGCCCCTGACAGCTCCTACGAGCAGTACTTC,-,15,many,TRBJ2-7,TRBV27
CATRKSETQYF,TGTGCCACCAGGAAGTCAGAGACCCAGTATTTC,-,11,-,TRBJ2-5,TRBV24-1
CASIGTSHGSYNEQFF,TGTGCCAGCATCGGGACCTCCCACGGCTCCTACAATGAGCAGTTCTTC,-,16,many,TRBJ2-1,TRBV6-1
CASGGTAGGYTF,TGTGCTAGTGGAGGGACCGCCGGGGGCTACACCTTC,-,12,many,TRBJ1-2,TRBV12-5
CASSESPGVGYTF,TGTGCCAGCAGTGAATCCCCGGGGGTGGGCTACACCTTC,-,13,many,TRBJ1-2,TRBV2
CASSRGDREGEKLFF,TGTGCCAGCAGTCGTGGGGACAGGGAAGGAGAAAAACTGTTTTTT,TRBD1,15,once,TRBJ1-4,TRBV5-4
CSARVGEWAGETQYF,TGCAGTGCTAGAGTCGGGGAGTGGGCGGGAGAGACCCAGTACTTC,-,15,-,TRBJ2-5,TRBV20-1
CASSYWGGLGYTF,TGTGCCAGCAGTTACTGGGGGGGACTCGGCTACACCTTC,-,13,-,TRBJ1-2,TRBV6-5
CASSFTGAGITSTDTQYF,TGTGCCAGCAGTTTTACAGGGGCCGGGATTACTAGCACAGATACGCAGTATTTT,TRBD1,18,many,TRBJ2-3,TRBV12-3/TRBV12-4
CAISDPMNTEAFF,TGTGCCATCAGTGACCCAATGAACACTGAAGCTTTCTTT,-,13,many,TRBJ1-1,TRBV10-3
CASSELPDTQYF,TGTGCCAGCAGTGAACTCCCAGATACGCAGTATTTT,-,12,many,TRBJ2-3,TRBV7-9
CASGGTGGSYEQYF,TGTGCCAGCGGGGGTACGGGAGGTAGTTACGAGCAGTACTTC,TRBD2,14,many,TRBJ2-7,TRBV2
CATSRERLWGEQYF,TGTGCCACCAGCAGAGAAAGGTTGTGGGGAGAGCAGTACTTC,-,14,many,TRBJ2-7,TRBV15
CASSLGYNEQFF,TGTGCCAGCAGCCTAGGGTACAATGAGCAGTTCTTC,-,12,many,TRBJ2-1,TRBV7-2
CASSVAAGTDTQYF,TGTGCCAGCAGCGTAGCCGCAGGCACAGATACGCAGTATTTT,-,14,many,TRBJ2-3,TRBV9
CASSQSGRAQAEQFF,TGTGCCAGCAGCCAGAGCGGGAGGGCCCAAGCTGAGCAGTTCTTC,TRBD2,15,many,TRBJ2-1,TRBV7-3
CASSAPGTGGGLRNGYTF,TGTGCCAGCAGCGCACCCGGGACAGGGGGCGGATTAAGGAATGGCTACACCTTC,TRBD1,18,-,TRBJ1-2,TRBV11-2
CSATQPGLAGSVLSEQYF,TGCAGTGCGACGCAACCGGGACTAGCGGGAAGCGTCCTTTCCGAGCAGTACTTC,TRBD2,18,-,TRBJ2-7,TRBV20-1